The 27 T cell receptor beta chains listed next were all sequenced from one sample in a study of regulatory T cells in long-lasting Graves disease. Time point noted: newly diagnosed GD, antithyroid drugs for less than 3 months. PBMC-derived RNA was used for the TCR library. Through Arm-PCR of CDR3 regions and iRepertoire HTBI primers, TCR beta libraries were built. TCRdb re-called the multiplex PCR reads through MiXCR, storing one row per CDR3 protein. The sample shows about 430,000 distinct CDR3 sequences, 14% to 15% of them seen only once. These data were likewise used in another study, on T cells in Graves' hyperthyroidism and ophthalmopathy.

The material sequenced was peripheral blood mononuclear cells (PBMCs), taken at new diagnosis, from a patient treated with antithyroid drugs. These receptors came from a woman aged 40 to 49 with Graves disease.

This chain connects TRBV19 to TRBJ1-6; TRBD1 matches at 10 bases. The CDR3 is made up of 15 amino acids. V gave up 6 bases and J gave up 10 bases; unmatched junction bases: 9. Looked up from germline, CDR1 is LNHDA and CDR2 is SQIVND (reference sequence). The CDR3 sequence is CASSETTGGLSPLHF. In DNA, the CDR3 is TGTGCCAGTAGCGAGACGACAGGGGGCCTCTCACCCCTCCACTTT.

This clonotype has a handful of counts. The chain recombines TRBV7-2 with TRBJ2-7; D unresolved. Germline assignment: CDR1 SGHTA and CDR2 FQGNSA. The CDR3 extends over 16 amino acids. V was trimmed by 0 bases and J by 3 bases, leaving 15 bases between them. CDR3 sequence (DNA): TGTGCCAGCAGCTTAGCACATCGGGTAGCCGGCTACGAGCAGTACTTC. This encodes CASSLAHRVAGYEQYF.

This clonotype was detected ten times or more. The DNA for the CDR3 is TGTGCCAGCAGCACACCCGGGACTAGCGGGAGTTCGAGCTACGAGCAGTACTTC. It yields the protein CASSTPGTSGSSSYEQYF. The chain is built from TRBV9 and TRBJ2-7; 14 bases line up with TRBD2. The CDR3 loop spans 18 amino acids. CDR1 SGDLS and CDR2 YYNGEE come from the germline V gene. The V and J ends lost 4 bases and 3 bases, in that order; junction bases with no gene match: 12.

This clonotype was detected ten times or more. The chain is built from TRBV6-2 or TRBV6-3 and TRBJ2-4; 9 nucleotides match TRBD1. The CDR3 consists of 15 residues. CDR1 and CDR2 from the germline V gene are MNHEY and SVGEGT. After removal of 5 bases from V and 6 bases from J, the junction contained 8 bases not matched to a gene. The CDR3 nucleotides read TGTGCCAGCAGTCCACTCAGGGGACAGGGAAACATTCAGTACTTC. Protein sequence: CASSPLRGQGNIQYF.

As regards this clonotype: Possible read error: a much larger clone is one base away. The chain is built from TRBV3-1 and TRBJ1-1; D gene uncertain. V dropped 4 bases and J dropped 3 bases, with 6 bases sitting between them. This CDR3 has 12 residues. Germline CDR1 reads LGHDT; CDR2 reads YNNKEL (reference sequence). Here the CDR3 DNA reads TGTGCCAGCAGCCCCAGTCACACTGAAGCTTTCTTT. This translates into CASSPSHTEAFF.

This chain joins TRBV29-1 and TRBJ1-1; the match to TRBD1 covers 7 bases. J gave up 3 bases and V 7 bases, and 8 bases lay outside the gene matches. The CDR3 has 13 residues. Germline CDR1 reads SQVTM; CDR2 reads ANQGSEA. CDR3 amino acids: CSAGGGGHTEAFF. The CDR3 nucleotides are TGCAGCGCAGGGGGTGGGGGGCACACTGAAGCTTTCTTT.

This clonotype has a count of ten or more. This sequence joins TRBV18 and TRBJ2-5; no firm D call. Trimming removed 2 bases from V and 5 bases from J, with 15 bases in between. The CDR3 sequence is 15 residues long. Per germline, CDR1 KGHSH and CDR2 LQKENI. The CDR3 region is CASSPIVRSTETQYF. The CDR3 DNA is TGTGCCAGCTCACCAATCGTCCGCTCTACGGAGACCCAGTACTTC.

This clonotype was recorded at least ten times. The gene calls are TRBV29-1 and TRBJ1-2, with D perhaps matching TRBD1 (5 bases). The CDR3 is 14 residues long. Germline loops: CDR1 SQVTM, CDR2 ANQGSEA. Trimming pared 3 bases from V and 4 bases from J, leaving 15 bases between. CDR3 in amino acids: CSVEEHEGFYGYTF. CDR3 DNA sequence: TGCAGCGTTGAGGAACATGAGGGGTTCTATGGCTACACCTTC.

This clonotype appeared many times. This chain uses TRBV2 with TRBJ2-3; 7 positions agree with TRBD2. The CDR3 runs 16 residues. With V trimmed by 2 bases and J by 4 bases, 9 bases remained unmatched. The germline CDR1 and CDR2 sequences are SNHLY and FYNNEI. CDR3 sequence reads: CASSERAGDVADTQYF. The CDR3 nucleotides read TGTGCCAGCAGTGAACGGGCGGGAGACGTGGCAGATACGCAGTATTTT.

This clonotype was counted only a few times. The chain's CDR3 is CSARGTAGNTDTQYF. The DNA for the CDR3 is TGCAGTGCTAGAGGGACAGCGGGGAACACAGATACGCAGTATTTT. The chain links TRBV20-1 to TRBJ2-3, with a possible D match to TRBD2 (7 bases). Germline V gene sequence: CDR1 DFQATT, CDR2 SNEGSKA (reference sequence). With 1 base removed from V and 2 bases from J, the gap between germline ends came to 13 bases. There are 15 residues in the CDR3.

This chain links TRBV27 with TRBJ2-3; TRBD1 is a possible D gene (5 bases). The ends were cut back, 3 bases at V and 6 bases at J, with 16 bases in the middle. Per germline, CDR1 MNHEY and CDR2 SMNVEV (reference sequence). The CDR3 length is 15 residues. CDR3 bases: TGTGCCAGCAGTTTCCCAGGGCAAGTTAAGGATACGCAGTATTTT. Amino acid sequence: CASSFPGQVKDTQYF.

This clonotype showed up many times. V usage is TRBV11-1 and J usage is TRBJ1-1; D is perhaps TRBD1 (5 bases). V lost 3 bases and J lost 3, with 14 bases in between. Germline lookup yields CDR1 SGHAT and CDR2 FQDESV (reference sequence). The CDR3 has 15 residues. CDR3 loop: CASSLGWGRYTEAFF. The CDR3 nucleotides read TGTGCCAGCAGCTTGGGCTGGGGCAGGTACACTGAAGCTTTCTTT.

This clonotype was found a few times. The CDR3 is CASSESLRGSEQYF. DNA for the CDR3: TGTGCCAGCAGTGAATCGCTGAGGGGGAGTGAGCAGTACTTC. The rearrangement links TRBV25-1 to TRBJ2-7, with D maybe TRBD1 (6 bases). The CDR3 has 14 amino acids. V shed 1 base and J shed 7 bases, with 14 bases lying between them. CDR1 is MGHDK, CDR2 SYGVNS, per germline.

This chain links TRBV10-2 with TRBJ2-1, with D unclear. The ends were cut back, 3 bases at V and 5 bases at J, with 17 bases in the middle. CDR1 and CDR2 from the germline V gene are WSHSY and SAAADI. CDR3 size: 16 residues. CDR3 DNA sequence: TGCGCCAGCAGTGAAGCAATTTGGGATTCCGACAATGAGCAGTTCTTC. Protein sequence: CASSEAIWDSDNEQFF.

This clonotype was recorded at least ten times. The J gene is TRBJ1-5, the V gene TRBV6-2 or TRBV6-3, with D perhaps matching TRBD1 (5 bases). Germline V gene lookup returns CDR1 MNHEY and CDR2 SVGEGT. The CDR3 is 17 amino acids. Trimming took 0 bases from V and 2 from J, leaving 14 bases between them. DNA for the CDR3: TGTGCCAGCAGTTACTCGGGGCCCTGGATGGGCAATCAGCCCCAGCATTTT. It specifies CASSYSGPWMGNQPQHF.

This clonotype has ten or more counts. The chain joins TRBV10-3 to TRBJ2-3, with 14 nucleotides matching TRBD2. Germline V gene sequence: CDR1 ENHRY, CDR2 SYGVKD. Trimming removed 6 bases from V and 0 bases from J; junction bases left unmatched: 2. This CDR3 is 16 amino acids long. The CDR3, as DNA: TGTGCCATCAGGGGACTAGCGGGAGAGAGCACAGATACGCAGTATTTT. This gives the protein CAIRGLAGESTDTQYF.

A few counts support this clonotype. J is TRBJ2-2 and V is TRBV30; 7 positions agree with TRBD2. The CDR3 is made up of 16 amino acids. After removal of 1 base from V and 6 bases from J, the junction contained 11 bases not matched to a gene. CDR1 and CDR2 from the germline V gene are GTSNPN and SVGIG (reference sequence). This CDR3 reads CAWSASGSLSSGELFF. The CDR3 nucleotides read TGTGCCTGGAGTGCTAGCGGTTCCTTGTCGTCCGGGGAGCTGTTTTTT.

The sample holds many counts of this clonotype. The genes are TRBV12-3 or TRBV12-4 and TRBJ1-5, with 7 bases fitting TRBD1. Losses at the gene ends were 0 bases for V and 2 bases for J; bases not matched to a gene: 4. The CDR3 runs 16 residues. CDR3 amino acids: CASSLARTGRNQPQHF. The DNA for the CDR3 is TGTGCCAGCAGTTTAGCGCGGACAGGCCGCAATCAGCCCCAGCATTTT.

This chain connects TRBV28 to TRBJ1-4; D is possibly TRBD1 (6 bases). V gave up 6 bases and J gave up 4 bases, with 12 bases separating them. This CDR3 is built from 14 residues. Germline CDR1 is MDHEN and CDR2 is SYDVKM. The CDR3 here is CASRKQGGNEKLFF. The CDR3 bases are TGTGCCAGCAGGAAACAGGGTGGTAATGAAAAACTGTTTTTT.

This clonotype appeared many times. This rearrangement joins TRBV24-1 to TRBJ1-1; 10 positions agree with TRBD1. V lost 3 bases, J lost 4 bases, and 4 bases stayed unmatched. Per germline, CDR1 KGHDR and CDR2 SFDVKD. CDR3 length: 15 residues. The CDR3 sequence: CATSDPRTGGTEAFF. CDR3 DNA sequence: TGTGCCACCAGTGATCCCCGGACAGGGGGCACTGAAGCTTTCTTT.

The rearrangement links TRBV3-1 to TRBJ1-6; the D gene is possibly TRBD1 (5 bases). Germline CDR1 is LGHDT and CDR2 is YNNKEL (reference sequence). The V and J ends lost 0 bases and 8 bases respectively, with 23 bases between them. The CDR3 sequence is 19 residues long. The CDR3 bases are TGTGCCAGCAGCCAAGAACTCACCGCCGGGACCTTGCGAGATTCACCCCTCCACTTT. Protein: CASSQELTAGTLRDSPLHF.

This clonotype has only a few counts. V is TRBV5-5 and J is TRBJ2-7, with a possible D match to TRBD1 (6 bases). This CDR3 spans 15 amino acids. The V gene lost 3 bases and the J gene lost 0 bases, with 13 bases spanning the gap. Germline V gene lookup returns CDR1 SGHKS and CDR2 YYEKEE (reference sequence). CDR3 in amino acids: CASSSPGHYSYEQYF. The CDR3 DNA reads TGTGCCAGCAGCTCCCCGGGACACTACTCCTACGAGCAGTACTTC.

V usage is TRBV4-1 and J usage is TRBJ2-3; no clear D gene. Germline CDR1 is MGHRA and CDR2 is YSYEKL. V dropped 6 bases and J dropped 2 bases, with 18 bases sitting between them. This CDR3 has 16 residues. CDR3: CASRRYDTTYTDTQYF. In nucleotides, the CDR3 is TGCGCCAGCAGACGCTATGACACCACTTACACAGATACGCAGTATTTT.

The chain joins TRBV5-1 to TRBJ1-2, with TRBD1 matching over 7 bases. The V segment lost 4 bases and the J segment 4 bases; nucleotides outside the gene matches: 7. This CDR3 has 14 amino acids. From germline, CDR1 is SGHRS and CDR2 YFSETQ. CDR3 in DNA: TGCGCCAGCAGCCTGACAGGGCCGGTCTATGGCTACACCTTC. Translated, it gives CASSLTGPVYGYTF. The full variable domain, its missing parts supplied by reference TRBV5-1 and TRBJ1-2, is KAGVTQTPRYLIKTRGQQVTLSCSPISGHRSVSWYQQTPGQGLQFLFEYFSETQRNKGNFPGRFSGRQFSNSRSEMNVSTLELGDSALYLCASSLTGPVYGYTFGSGTRLTVV.

This chain links TRBV6-1 with TRBJ2-7, with D possibly called TRBD1 or TRBD2 (5 bases each). The germline CDR1 and CDR2 sequences are MNHNS and SASEGT. Deletions cut 6 bases from V and 2 bases from J, with 17 bases between. The CDR3 is made up of 15 amino acids. CDR3 in DNA: TGTGCCAGCAGAGATTACCGGGACCTCGCCTACGAGCAGTACTTC. Its translation: CASRDYRDLAYEQYF.

There are a few counts of this clonotype. This chain joins TRBV10-3 and TRBJ2-1; 10 bases line up with TRBD2. Trimming removed 3 bases from V and 2 bases from J; junction bases left unmatched: 4. Germline V gene sequence: CDR1 ENHRY, CDR2 SYGVKD. This CDR3 has 16 amino acids. CDR3 protein: CAISDQREGPYNEQFF. For the CDR3, the DNA is TGTGCCATCAGTGACCAGCGGGAGGGCCCCTACAATGAGCAGTTCTTC.

In its sample, this clonotype was seen many times. The J gene is TRBJ1-1, the V gene TRBV9, with D tentatively TRBD1 (5 bases). CDR1 is SGDLS and CDR2 is YYNGEE in the germline V gene. The V end was cut by 3 bases, the J end by 0 bases, with 9 bases between. This CDR3 region has 14 residues. The CDR3 loop is CASSGQFMNTEAFF. CDR3 coding DNA: TGTGCCAGCAGCGGACAGTTCATGAACACTGAAGCTTTCTTT.